This T cell receptor beta chain appears in the sequencing data of a study of blood T cell repertoires in COVID-19. The CDR3 has 13 amino acids. V was pared by 6 bases and J by 9 bases, with 8 bases of the junction left unmatched. Germline V CDR1 and CDR2: ENHRY, SYGVKD. Only one count was recorded for this clone. Original methodology: Using reference gene primer amplification, nucleated cell counts were estimated. Method: immunoSEQ multiplex PCR; TCRdb's copy keeps in-frame clones and lacks some. That table gives V, J and clone size, and the DNA gave D and trimming. The top ten hold 5.9% of the sample, which has some 200,000 clones, around 84% seen once.

This chain links TRBV10-3 with TRBJ2-1; 7 positions agree with TRBD1. The sample taken for sequencing was peripheral blood. The sequence was collected from a man older than 75 with acute or convalescent COVID-19. The CDR3 nucleotides read TGTGCCATCAGGGAAGACAGGGTTGGTGAGCAGTTCTTC. Amino acids: CAIREDRVGEQFF.